This T cell receptor (beta chain) was sequenced for a study of T cell changes during pregnancy in multiple sclerosis. Data came from immunoSEQ multiplex PCR; TCRdb stores just in-frame clones and leaves some out. The profile shows about 64,000 clones, 95% to 97% of them singletons. Germline CDR1 and CDR2: SGHTS and YDEGEE. V gave up 0 bases and J gave up 2 bases, with 9 bases separating them. This CDR3 region has 14 residues. This chain links TRBV5-8 with TRBJ2-7, with D uncertain. Sequencing used CD8+ T cells from peripheral blood mononuclear cells, obtained after pregnancy. The source of this sequence is a female donor with multiple sclerosis, enrolled in a pregnancy study. CDR3 DNA: TGTGCCAGCAGCTTGGTTCAAGCCACCTACGAGCAGTACTTC. Its translation: CASSLVQATYEQYF. The complete variable domain, with remaining parts taken from reference TRBV5-8 and TRBJ2-7, reads EAGVTQSPTHLIKTRGQQATLRCSPISGHTSVYWYQQALGLGLQFLLWYDEGEERNRGNFPPRFSGRQFPNYSSELNVNALELEDSALYLCASSLVQATYEQYFGPGTRLTVT.